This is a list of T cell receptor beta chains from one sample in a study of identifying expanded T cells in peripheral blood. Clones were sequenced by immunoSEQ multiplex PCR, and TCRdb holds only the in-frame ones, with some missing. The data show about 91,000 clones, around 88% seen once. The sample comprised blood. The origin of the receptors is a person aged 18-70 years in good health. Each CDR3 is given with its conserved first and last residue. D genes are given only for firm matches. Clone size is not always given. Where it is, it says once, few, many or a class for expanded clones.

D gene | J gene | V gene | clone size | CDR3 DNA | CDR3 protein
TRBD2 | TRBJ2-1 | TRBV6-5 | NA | TGTGCCAGCAGAGGGACTAGTAATGAGCAGTTCTTC | CASRGTSNEQFF
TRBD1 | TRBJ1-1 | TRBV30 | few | TGTGCCTGGAGTAGAGGGGACAGTGAAGCTTTCTTT | CAWSRGDSEAFF
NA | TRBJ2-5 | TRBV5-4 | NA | TGTGCCAGCAGCTTACCCAGGCGGACCCAGTACTTC | CASSLPRRTQYF
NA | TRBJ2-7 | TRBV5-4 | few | TGTGCCAGCAGCTTGCCCCAGGGGATCGAGCAGTACTTC | CASSLPQGIEQYF
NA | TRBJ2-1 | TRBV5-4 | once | TGTGCCAGCAGCTTGCGGGGGAGCTCCTACAATGAGCAGTTCTTC | CASSLRGSSYNEQFF
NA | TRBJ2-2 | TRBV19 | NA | TGTGCCAGTAGTAAGGGGTCACTTGGCACCGGGGAGCTGTTTTTT | CASSKGSLGTGELFF
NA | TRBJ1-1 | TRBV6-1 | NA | TGTGCCAGCAGTGAAGTCTCCGGGGGAGCTTTCTTT | CASSEVSGGAFF
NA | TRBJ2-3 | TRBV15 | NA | TGTGCCACCAGCAGAACAGCCGATTCAGATACGCAGTATTTT | CATSRTADSDTQYF
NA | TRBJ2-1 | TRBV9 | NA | TGTGCCAGCAGCCCAAGTGGCAATGAGCAGTTCTTC | CASSPSGNEQFF
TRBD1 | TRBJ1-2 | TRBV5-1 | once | TGCGCCAGCAGTAAGGACAGGGGGAACTATGGCTACACCTTC | CASSKDRGNYGYTF
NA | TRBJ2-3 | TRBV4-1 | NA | TGCGCCAGCAGCCAAGTTAGTGGGGCAGGGGTTCTGTGGCGGGATACGCAGTATTTT | CASSQVSGAGVLWRDTQYF
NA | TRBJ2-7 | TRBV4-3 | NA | TGCGCCAGCAGCCCAGGAATAGGATGGCAGGACTACGAGCAGTACTTC | CASSPGIGWQDYEQYF
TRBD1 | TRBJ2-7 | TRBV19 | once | TGTGCCAGTAGTCGGGACAGGGGCACCTACGAGCAGTACTTC | CASSRDRGTYEQYF
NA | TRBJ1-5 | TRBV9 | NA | TGTGCCAGCAGCGGGGGCTATAGCAATCAGCCCCAGCATTTT | CASSGGYSNQPQHF
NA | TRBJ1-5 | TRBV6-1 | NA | TGTGCCAGCAGTGAACGGGATGTTCAGCCCCAGCATTTT | CASSERDVQPQHF
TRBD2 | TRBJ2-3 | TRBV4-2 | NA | TGTGCCAGCAGCCAAGCTGGTAGCGGGGGCCCAGATACGCAGTATTTT | CASSQAGSGGPDTQYF
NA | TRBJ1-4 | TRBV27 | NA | TGTGCCAGCAGTTTATCTCCTTCAACTAATGAAAAACTGTTTTTT | CASSLSPSTNEKLFF
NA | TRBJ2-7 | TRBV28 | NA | TGTGCCAGCAGCCGTTGGGGTAGTCCACAAGGGAGAGACTACGAGCAGTACTTC | CASSRWGSPQGRDYEQYF
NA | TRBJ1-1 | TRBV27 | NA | TGTGCCAGCAGGAGTCTTTCGAACACTGAAGCTTTCTTT | CASRSLSNTEAFF
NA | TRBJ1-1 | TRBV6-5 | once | TGTGCCAGCAGTTACTCGCCGGGTAGGGACACTGAAGCTTTCTTT | CASSYSPGRDTEAFF
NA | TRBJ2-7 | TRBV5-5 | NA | TGTGCCAGCAGCTTGGGTCCGTTGGCACGAACCTACGAGCAGTACTTC | CASSLGPLARTYEQYF
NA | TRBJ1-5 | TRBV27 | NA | TGTGCCAGTGGAGGGGGTATCAATCAGCCCCAGCATTTT | CASGGGINQPQHF
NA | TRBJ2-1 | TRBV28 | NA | TGTGCCAGCAGTACGTCAGGGGTAGGGTCCTACAATGAGCAGTTCTTC | CASSTSGVGSYNEQFF
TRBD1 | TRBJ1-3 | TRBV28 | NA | TGTGCCAGCAGCATTGACAGGGATTCTGGAAACACCATATATTTT | CASSIDRDSGNTIYF
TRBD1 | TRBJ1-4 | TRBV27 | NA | TGTGCCATCCCCCCGGGACAGGGGGCCGTTAATGAAAAACTGTTTTTT | CAIPPGQGAVNEKLFF
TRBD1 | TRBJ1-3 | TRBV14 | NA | TGTGCCAGCCGCCGAGGGGGGACAGGGTTATCTGGAAACACCATATATTTT | CASRRGGTGLSGNTIYF
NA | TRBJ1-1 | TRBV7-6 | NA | TGTGCCAGCAGCTTAGGGTCTGGGCATGGGGAGGCTTTCTTT | CASSLGSGHGEAFF
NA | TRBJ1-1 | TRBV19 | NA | TGTGCCAGTAGTATAGTGGGGGCGAACACTGAAGCTTTCTTT | CASSIVGANTEAFF
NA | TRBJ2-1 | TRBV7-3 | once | TGTGCCAGCAGCGAAGGCTCCGGGTACAATGAGCAGTTCTTC | CASSEGSGYNEQFF
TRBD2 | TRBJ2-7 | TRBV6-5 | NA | TGTGCCAGCAGTTTGAGCGGGGGGAGCTCCTACGAGCAGTACTTC | CASSLSGGSSYEQYF